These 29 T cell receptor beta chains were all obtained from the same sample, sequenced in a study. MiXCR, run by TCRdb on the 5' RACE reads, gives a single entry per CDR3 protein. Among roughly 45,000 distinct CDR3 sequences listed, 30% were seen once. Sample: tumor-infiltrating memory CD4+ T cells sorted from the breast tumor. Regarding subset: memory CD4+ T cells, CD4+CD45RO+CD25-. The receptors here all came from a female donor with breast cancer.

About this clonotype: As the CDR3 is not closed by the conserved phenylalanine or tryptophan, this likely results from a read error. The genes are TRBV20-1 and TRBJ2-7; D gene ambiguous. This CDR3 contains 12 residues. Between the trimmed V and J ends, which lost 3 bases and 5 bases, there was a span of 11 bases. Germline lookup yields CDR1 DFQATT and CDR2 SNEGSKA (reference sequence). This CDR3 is CSARGFPDEQYL. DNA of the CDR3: TGCAGTGCTAGGGGCTTCCCTGACGAGCAGTACCTC.

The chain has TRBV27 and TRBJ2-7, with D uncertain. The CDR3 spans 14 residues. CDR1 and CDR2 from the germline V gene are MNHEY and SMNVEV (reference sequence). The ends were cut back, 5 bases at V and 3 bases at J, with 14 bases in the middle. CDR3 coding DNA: TGTGCCAGCAGTCCTGACTCCCCCGTCTACGAGCAGTACTTC. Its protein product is CASSPDSPVYEQYF.

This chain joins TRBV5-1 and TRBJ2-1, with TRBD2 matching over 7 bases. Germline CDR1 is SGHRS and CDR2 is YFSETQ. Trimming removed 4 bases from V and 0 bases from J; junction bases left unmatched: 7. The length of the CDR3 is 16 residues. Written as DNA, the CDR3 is TGCGCCAGCAGCACCACTAGCGATAGCTCCTACAATGAGCAGTTCTTC. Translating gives CASSTTSDSSYNEQFF.

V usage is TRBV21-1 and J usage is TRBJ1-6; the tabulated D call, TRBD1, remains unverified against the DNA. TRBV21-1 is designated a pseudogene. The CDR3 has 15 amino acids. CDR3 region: CASSKGTGGNSPLHF. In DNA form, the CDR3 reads TGTGCCAGCAGCAAAGGGACAGGGGGTAATTCACCCCTCCACTTT.

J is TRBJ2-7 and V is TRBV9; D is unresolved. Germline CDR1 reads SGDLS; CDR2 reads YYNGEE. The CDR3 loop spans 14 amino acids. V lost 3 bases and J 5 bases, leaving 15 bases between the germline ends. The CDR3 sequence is CASSANLRTHEQYF. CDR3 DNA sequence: TGTGCCAGCAGCGCGAATCTACGGACCCACGAGCAGTACTTC. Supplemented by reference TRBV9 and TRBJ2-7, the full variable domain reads DSGVTQTPKHLITATGQRVTLRCSPRSGDLSVYWYQQSLDQGLQFLIQYYNGEERAKGNILERFSAQQFPDLHSELNLSSLELGDSALYFCASSANLRTHEQYFGPGTRLTVT.

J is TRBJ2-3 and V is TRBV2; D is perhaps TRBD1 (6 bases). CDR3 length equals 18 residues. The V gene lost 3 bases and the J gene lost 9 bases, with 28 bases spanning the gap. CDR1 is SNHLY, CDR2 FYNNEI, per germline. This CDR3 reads CASSEFRSRSRNRETQYF. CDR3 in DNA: TGTGCCAGCAGTGAGTTTCGTTCGAGGTCCCGAAACAGGGAAACGCAGTATTTT.

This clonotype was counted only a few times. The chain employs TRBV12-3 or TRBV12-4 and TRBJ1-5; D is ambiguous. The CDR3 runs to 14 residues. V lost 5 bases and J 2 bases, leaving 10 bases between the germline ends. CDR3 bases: TGTGCCAGCAGTCCGATTGACGGCAATCAGCCCCAGCATTTT. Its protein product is CASSPIDGNQPQHF.

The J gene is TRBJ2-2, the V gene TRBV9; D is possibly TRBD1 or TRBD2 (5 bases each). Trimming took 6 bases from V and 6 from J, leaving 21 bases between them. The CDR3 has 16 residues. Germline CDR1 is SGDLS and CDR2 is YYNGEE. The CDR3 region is CASTRLQGDWAGELFF. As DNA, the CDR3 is TGTGCCAGCACCCGCCTCCAGGGAGATTGGGCCGGGGAGCTGTTTTTT. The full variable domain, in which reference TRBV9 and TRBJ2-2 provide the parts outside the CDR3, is DSGVTQTPKHLITATGQRVTLRCSPRSGDLSVYWYQQSLDQGLQFLIQYYNGEERAKGNILERFSAQQFPDLHSELNLSSLELGDSALYFCASTRLQGDWAGELFFGEGSRLTVL.

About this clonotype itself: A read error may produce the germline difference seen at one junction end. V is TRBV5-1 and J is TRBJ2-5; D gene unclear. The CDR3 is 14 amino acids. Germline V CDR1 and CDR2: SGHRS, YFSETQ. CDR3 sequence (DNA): TGCGCCAGCAGCTTGGCCAGTGTTCAAGAAACCCAGTACTTC. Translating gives CASSLASVQETQYF.

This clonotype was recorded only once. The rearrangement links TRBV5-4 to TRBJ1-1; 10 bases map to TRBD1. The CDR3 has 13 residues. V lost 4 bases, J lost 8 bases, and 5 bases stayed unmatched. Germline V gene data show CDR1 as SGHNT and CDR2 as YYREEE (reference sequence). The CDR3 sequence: CASSVGQGWEAFF. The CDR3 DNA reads TGTGCCAGCAGCGTGGGACAGGGGTGGGAAGCTTTCTTT. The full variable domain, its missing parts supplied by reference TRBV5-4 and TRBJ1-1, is ETGVTQSPTHLIKTRGQQVTLRCSSQSGHNTVSWYQQALGQGPQFIFQYYREEENGRGNFPPRFSGLQFPNYSSELNVNALELDDSALYLCASSVGQGWEAFFGQGTRLTVV.

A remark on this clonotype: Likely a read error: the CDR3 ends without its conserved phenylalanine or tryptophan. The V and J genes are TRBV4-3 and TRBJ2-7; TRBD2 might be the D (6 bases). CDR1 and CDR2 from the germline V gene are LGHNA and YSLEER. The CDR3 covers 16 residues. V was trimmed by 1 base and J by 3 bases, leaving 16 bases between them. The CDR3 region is CASSQGVLSGGYEQYY. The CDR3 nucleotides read TGCGCCAGCAGCCAAGGCGTCCTTAGCGGAGGCTACGAGCAGTACTAC.

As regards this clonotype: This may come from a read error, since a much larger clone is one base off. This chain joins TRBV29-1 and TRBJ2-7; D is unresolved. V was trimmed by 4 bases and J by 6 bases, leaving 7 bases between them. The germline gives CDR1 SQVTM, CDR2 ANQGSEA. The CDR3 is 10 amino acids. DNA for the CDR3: TGCAGCGTTGCCGTTGGCGAGCAGTACTTC. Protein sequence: CSVAVGEQYF.

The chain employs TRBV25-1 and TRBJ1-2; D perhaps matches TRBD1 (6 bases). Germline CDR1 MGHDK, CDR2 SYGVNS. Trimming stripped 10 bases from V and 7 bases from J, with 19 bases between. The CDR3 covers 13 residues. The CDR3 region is CATTVGGEIGYTF. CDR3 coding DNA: TGTGCCACCACCGTAGGGGGGGAAATTGGCTACACCTTC.

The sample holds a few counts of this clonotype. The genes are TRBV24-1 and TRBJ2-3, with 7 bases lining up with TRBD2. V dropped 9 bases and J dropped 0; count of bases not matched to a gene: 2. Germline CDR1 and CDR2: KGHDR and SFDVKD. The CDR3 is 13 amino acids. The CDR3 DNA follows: TGTGCCACCGGGCGGGGGAGCACAGATACGCAGTATTTT. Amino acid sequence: CATGRGSTDTQYF.

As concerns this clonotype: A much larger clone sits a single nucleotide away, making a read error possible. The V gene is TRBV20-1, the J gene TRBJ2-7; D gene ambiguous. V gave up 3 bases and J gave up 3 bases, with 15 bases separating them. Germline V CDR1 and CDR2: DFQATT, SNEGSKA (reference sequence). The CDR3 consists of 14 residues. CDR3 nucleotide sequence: TGCAGTGCTAGCGCCTTGGAGCCACGCTACGAGCAGTACTTC. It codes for CSASALEPRYEQYF.

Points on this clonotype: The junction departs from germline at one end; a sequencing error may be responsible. CDR3 residues: CASSEGIATNERLFF. Written as DNA, the CDR3 is TGCGCCAGCAGTGAAGGGATTGCAACTAATGAAAGACTGTTTTTT. The chain combines TRBV10-1 with TRBJ1-4, with D uncertain. CDR3 length equals 15 residues. The V gene's germline CDR1 is WNHNN and CDR2 SYGVQD (reference sequence).

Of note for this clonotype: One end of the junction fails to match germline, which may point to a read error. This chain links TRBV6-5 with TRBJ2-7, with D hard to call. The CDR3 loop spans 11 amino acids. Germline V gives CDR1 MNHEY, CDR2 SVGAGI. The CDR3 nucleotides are TGTGCCAGCGCAATGGGTTCCGAGCAGTGCTTC. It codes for CASAMGSEQCF.

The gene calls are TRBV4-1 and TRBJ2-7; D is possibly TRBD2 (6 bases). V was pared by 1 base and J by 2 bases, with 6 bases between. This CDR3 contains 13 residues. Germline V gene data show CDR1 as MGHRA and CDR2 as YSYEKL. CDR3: CASSQGLAYEQYF. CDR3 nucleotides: TGCGCCAGCAGCCAAGGACTAGCCTACGAGCAGTACTTC.

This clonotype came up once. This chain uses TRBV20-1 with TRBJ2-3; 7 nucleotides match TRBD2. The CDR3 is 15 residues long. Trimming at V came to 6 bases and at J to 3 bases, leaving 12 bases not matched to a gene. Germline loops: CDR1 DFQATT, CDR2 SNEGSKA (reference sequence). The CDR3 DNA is TGCAGTGCCACATCCCCTGCGGGAGCAACAGATACGCAGTATTTT. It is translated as CSATSPAGATDTQYF.

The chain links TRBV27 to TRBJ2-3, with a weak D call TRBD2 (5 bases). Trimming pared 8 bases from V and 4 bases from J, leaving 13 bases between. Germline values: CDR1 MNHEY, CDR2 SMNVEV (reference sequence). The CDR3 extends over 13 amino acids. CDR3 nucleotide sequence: TGTGCCAGCCGAGGGTTCCCCGCAGATACGCAGTATTTT. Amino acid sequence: CASRGFPADTQYF.

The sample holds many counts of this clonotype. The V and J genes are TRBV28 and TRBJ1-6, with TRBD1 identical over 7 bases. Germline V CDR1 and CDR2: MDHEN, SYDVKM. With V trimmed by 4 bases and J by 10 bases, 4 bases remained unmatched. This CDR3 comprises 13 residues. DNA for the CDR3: TGTGCCAGCAGTTGGACAGGAGGCTCACCCCTCCACTTT. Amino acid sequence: CASSWTGGSPLHF.

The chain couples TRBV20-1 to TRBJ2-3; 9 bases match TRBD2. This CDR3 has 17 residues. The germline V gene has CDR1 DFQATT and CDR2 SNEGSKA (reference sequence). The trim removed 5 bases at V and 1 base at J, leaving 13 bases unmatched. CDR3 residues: CSALLPGGGAGTDTQYF. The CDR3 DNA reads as TGCAGTGCTCTCCTCCCCGGCGGGGGGGCTGGCACAGATACGCAGTATTTT.

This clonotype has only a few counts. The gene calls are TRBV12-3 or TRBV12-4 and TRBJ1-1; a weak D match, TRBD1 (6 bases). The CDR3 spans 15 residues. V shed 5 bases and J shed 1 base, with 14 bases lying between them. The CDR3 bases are TGTGCCAGCAGTCCTAGCGCAGGGGCGAACACTGAAGCTTTCTTT. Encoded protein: CASSPSAGANTEAFF.

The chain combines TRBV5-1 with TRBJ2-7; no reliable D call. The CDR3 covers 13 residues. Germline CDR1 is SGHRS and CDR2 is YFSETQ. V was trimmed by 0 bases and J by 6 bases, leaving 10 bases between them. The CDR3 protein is CASSLEVPLEQYF. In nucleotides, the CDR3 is TGCGCCAGCAGCTTGGAGGTCCCTCTCGAGCAGTACTTC.

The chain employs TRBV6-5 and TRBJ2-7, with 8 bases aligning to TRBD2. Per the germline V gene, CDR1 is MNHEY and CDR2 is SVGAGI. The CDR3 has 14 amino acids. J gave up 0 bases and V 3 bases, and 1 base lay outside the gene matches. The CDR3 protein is CASSYSGISYEQYF. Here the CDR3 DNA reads TGTGCCAGCAGTTATAGCGGGATCTCCTACGAGCAGTACTTC.

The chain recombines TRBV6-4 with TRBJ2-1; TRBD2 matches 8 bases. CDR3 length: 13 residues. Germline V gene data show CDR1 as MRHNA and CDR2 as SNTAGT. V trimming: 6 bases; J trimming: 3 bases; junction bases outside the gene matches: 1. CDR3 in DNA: TGTGCCAGCAGCGGGACTAGCTACAATGAGCAGTTCTTC. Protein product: CASSGTSYNEQFF.

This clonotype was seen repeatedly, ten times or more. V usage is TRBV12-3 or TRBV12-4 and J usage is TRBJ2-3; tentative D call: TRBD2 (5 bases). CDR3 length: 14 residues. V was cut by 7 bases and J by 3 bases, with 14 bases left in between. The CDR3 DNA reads TGTGCCAGCACTGATCGCGGGCGGACAGATACGCAGTATTTT. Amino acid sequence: CASTDRGRTDTQYF.

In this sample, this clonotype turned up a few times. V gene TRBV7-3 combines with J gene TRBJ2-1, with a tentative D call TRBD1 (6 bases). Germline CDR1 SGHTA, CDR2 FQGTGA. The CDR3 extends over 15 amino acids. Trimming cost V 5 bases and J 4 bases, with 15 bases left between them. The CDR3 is CASSPDSGRYNEQFF. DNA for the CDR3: TGTGCCAGCAGCCCGGACAGCGGCCGATACAATGAGCAGTTCTTC.

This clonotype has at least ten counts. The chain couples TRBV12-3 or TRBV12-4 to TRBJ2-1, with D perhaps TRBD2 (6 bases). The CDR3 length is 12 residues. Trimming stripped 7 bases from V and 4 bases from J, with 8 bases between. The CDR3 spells CASTAGYNEQFF. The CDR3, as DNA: TGTGCCAGCACGGCGGGGTACAATGAGCAGTTCTTC.